The rows below give T cell receptor beta chains drawn from one sample of a study of blood T cell repertoires in COVID-19. Generated by immunoSEQ multiplex PCR, the TCRdb table keeps only in-frame clones and is missing some. The sample lists some 250,000 clones; roughly 90% were seen once. Input material: PBMCs or T cells enriched from blood (not recorded which). The receptor set was obtained from a man aged 35 to 55 who had recovered from COVID-19. Both conserved end residues are part of each CDR3. A D gene is named only where the DNA matches it firmly. Size is stated for part of the rows, as once, few or many counts, or as a class when the clone is expanded.

J gene: TRBJ2-1; CDR3 length: 14; D gene: TRBD1; V gene: TRBV18; clone size: once; CDR3 protein: CASSPQDRDNEQFF; CDR3 DNA: TGTGCCAGCTCACCTCAAGACAGGGACAATGAGCAGTTCTTC
J gene: TRBJ2-1; CDR3 length: 13; D gene: TRBD2; V gene: TRBV28; clone size: .; CDR3 protein: CASSFIKRGEQFF; CDR3 DNA: TGTGCCAGCAGTTTTATTAAGCGGGGTGAGCAGTTCTTC
J gene: TRBJ1-3; CDR3 length: 16; D gene: TRBD1; V gene: TRBV5-4; clone size: .; CDR3 protein: CASSYGTGLSGNTIYF; CDR3 DNA: TGTGCCAGCAGCTACGGGACAGGCCTCTCTGGAAACACCATATATTTT
J gene: TRBJ1-2; CDR3 length: 18; D gene: TRBD1; V gene: TRBV18; clone size: .; CDR3 protein: CASSAPGTGLFSAYGYTF; CDR3 DNA: TGTGCCAGCTCAGCCCCCGGGACAGGGCTTTTTTCGGCCTATGGCTACACCTTC
J gene: TRBJ2-1; CDR3 length: 16; D gene: .; V gene: TRBV14; clone size: .; CDR3 protein: CASSHRGGATYNEQFF; CDR3 DNA: TGTGCCAGCAGCCATAGAGGGGGGGCCACCTACAATGAGCAGTTCTTC
J gene: TRBJ2-3; CDR3 length: 16; D gene: TRBD2; V gene: TRBV9; clone size: .; CDR3 protein: CASSPPLAGVTDTQYF; CDR3 DNA: TGTGCCAGCAGCCCCCCCCTAGCGGGAGTGACAGATACGCAGTATTTT
J gene: TRBJ2-5; CDR3 length: 16; D gene: TRBD2; V gene: TRBV7-9; clone size: .; CDR3 protein: CASSSFLAGEEETQYF; CDR3 DNA: TGTGCCAGCAGCTCGTTTCTAGCGGGGGAAGAAGAGACCCAGTACTTC
J gene: TRBJ2-7; CDR3 length: 14; D gene: TRBD2; V gene: TRBV7-8; clone size: few; CDR3 protein: CASSLGGRAYEQYF; CDR3 DNA: TGTGCCAGCAGCTTGGGTGGGAGGGCATACGAGCAGTACTTC
J gene: TRBJ1-5; CDR3 length: 17; D gene: TRBD1; V gene: TRBV6-1; clone size: .; CDR3 protein: CASSEMGGQGVHQPQHF; CDR3 DNA: TGTGCCAGCAGTGAAATGGGCGGACAGGGGGTTCATCAGCCCCAGCATTTT
J gene: TRBJ1-5; CDR3 length: 16; D gene: TRBD1; V gene: TRBV7-3; clone size: .; CDR3 protein: CASSLTGGQGETPQHF; CDR3 DNA: TGTGCCAGCAGCTTAACTGGGGGACAGGGTGAAACACCCCAGCATTTT
J gene: TRBJ1-2; CDR3 length: 14; D gene: TRBD1; V gene: TRBV5-1; clone size: .; CDR3 protein: CASGLDRGDYGYTF; CDR3 DNA: TGCGCCAGCGGCTTGGACAGGGGCGACTATGGCTACACCTTC
J gene: TRBJ2-7; CDR3 length: 13; D gene: TRBD1; V gene: TRBV18; clone size: once; CDR3 protein: CASSPSGQGEKYF; CDR3 DNA: TGTGCCAGCTCACCGTCTGGACAGGGGGAGAAGTACTTC
J gene: TRBJ2-7; CDR3 length: 16; D gene: TRBD2; V gene: TRBV28; clone size: .; CDR3 protein: CASSPISGRGFSEQYF; CDR3 DNA: TGTGCCAGCAGCCCGATTAGCGGGAGGGGGTTCTCCGAGCAGTACTTC
J gene: TRBJ1-4; CDR3 length: 14; D gene: .; V gene: TRBV4-1; clone size: .; CDR3 protein: CASSLVGGVEKLFF; CDR3 DNA: TGCGCCAGCAGCCTCGTGGGAGGGGTGGAAAAACTGTTTTTT
J gene: TRBJ1-2; CDR3 length: 14; D gene: TRBD1; V gene: TRBV5-6; clone size: .; CDR3 protein: CASSLRGTAYGYTF; CDR3 DNA: TGTGCCAGCAGCTTGAGGGGGACAGCCTATGGCTACACCTTC
J gene: TRBJ1-1; CDR3 length: 15; D gene: .; V gene: TRBV25-1; clone size: .; CDR3 protein: CASSEGVGGRTEAFF; CDR3 DNA: TGTGCCAGCAGTGAAGGGGTAGGAGGGCGAACTGAAGCTTTCTTT
J gene: TRBJ1-1; CDR3 length: 17; D gene: TRBD1; V gene: TRBV11-3; clone size: .; CDR3 protein: CASSLDSYRGHDTEAFF; CDR3 DNA: TGTGCCAGCAGCTTAGATTCCTACAGGGGGCATGACACTGAAGCTTTCTTT
J gene: TRBJ2-1; CDR3 length: 17; D gene: .; V gene: TRBV15; clone size: .; CDR3 protein: CATSIQSSGVAGNEQFF; CDR3 DNA: TGTGCCACCAGCATCCAGTCGTCGGGAGTGGCGGGCAATGAGCAGTTCTTC
J gene: TRBJ2-1; CDR3 length: 16; D gene: TRBD2; V gene: TRBV9; clone size: .; CDR3 protein: CASSVVLAGLPNEQFF; CDR3 DNA: TGTGCCAGCAGCGTAGTCCTAGCGGGACTGCCGAATGAGCAGTTCTTC
J gene: TRBJ2-1; CDR3 length: 12; D gene: .; V gene: TRBV9; clone size: .; CDR3 protein: CASSVDYSEQFF; CDR3 DNA: TGTGCCAGCAGCGTAGACTATTCCGAGCAGTTCTTC
J gene: TRBJ1-6; CDR3 length: 14; D gene: TRBD1; V gene: TRBV7-9; clone size: .; CDR3 protein: CASSSDRTNSPLHF; CDR3 DNA: TGTGCCAGCAGCTCGGACAGGACGAATTCACCCCTCCACTTT
J gene: TRBJ2-7; CDR3 length: 18; D gene: .; V gene: TRBV7-6; clone size: .; CDR3 protein: CASSPYANRGGPSYEQYF; CDR3 DNA: TGTGCCAGCAGCCCCTACGCGAACAGGGGGGGCCCGTCCTACGAGCAGTACTTC
J gene: TRBJ1-2; CDR3 length: 11; D gene: .; V gene: TRBV20-1; clone size: once; CDR3 protein: CSATRGFGYTF; CDR3 DNA: TGCAGTGCTACAAGGGGTTTTGGCTACACCTTC
J gene: TRBJ2-1; CDR3 length: 16; D gene: .; V gene: TRBV27; clone size: .; CDR3 protein: CASSYRDWSSYNEQFF; CDR3 DNA: TGTGCCAGCAGTTACCGGGACTGGAGCTCCTACAATGAGCAGTTCTTC
J gene: TRBJ2-3; CDR3 length: 13; D gene: TRBD1; V gene: TRBV6-5; clone size: .; CDR3 protein: CASSGQGTDTQYF; CDR3 DNA: TGTGCCAGCAGCGGACAGGGCACAGATACGCAGTATTTT
J gene: TRBJ2-1; CDR3 length: 12; D gene: TRBD1; V gene: TRBV9; clone size: .; CDR3 protein: CASSVQGAAVFF; CDR3 DNA: TGTGCCAGCAGCGTCCAGGGGGCTGCGGTGTTCTTC
J gene: TRBJ1-6; CDR3 length: 13; D gene: .; V gene: TRBV6-5; clone size: .; CDR3 protein: CASSYAVNSPLHF; CDR3 DNA: TGTGCCAGCAGTTACGCAGTAAATTCACCCCTCCACTTT
J gene: TRBJ2-2; CDR3 length: 15; D gene: TRBD2; V gene: TRBV6-5; clone size: .; CDR3 protein: CASKRSGANTGELFF; CDR3 DNA: TGTGCCAGCAAGCGGAGCGGGGCGAACACCGGGGAGCTGTTTTTT
J gene: TRBJ2-1; CDR3 length: 16; D gene: .; V gene: TRBV7-2; clone size: .; CDR3 protein: CASSLYGPAVDNEQFF; CDR3 DNA: TGTGCCAGCAGCTTATACGGCCCAGCGGTCGACAATGAGCAGTTCTTC
J gene: TRBJ1-2; CDR3 length: 13; D gene: TRBD1; V gene: TRBV10-3; clone size: .; CDR3 protein: CAISLGTGGGYTF; CDR3 DNA: TGTGCCATCAGTCTCGGGACAGGGGGTGGCTACACCTTC
J gene: TRBJ2-5; CDR3 length: 14; D gene: TRBD2; V gene: TRBV11-2; clone size: .; CDR3 protein: CASSFSSGSETQYF; CDR3 DNA: TGTGCCAGCAGCTTCTCTAGCGGGAGTGAGACCCAGTACTTC
J gene: TRBJ1-6; CDR3 length: 14; D gene: .; V gene: TRBV10-1; clone size: .; CDR3 protein: CASSVGTRNSPLHF; CDR3 DNA: TGCGCCAGCAGTGTCGGGACAAGGAATTCACCCCTCCACTTT
J gene: TRBJ2-2; CDR3 length: 15; D gene: .; V gene: TRBV7-2; clone size: many; CDR3 protein: CASSLGGTNTGELFF; CDR3 DNA: TGTGCCAGCAGCTTAGGTGGCACCAACACCGGGGAGCTGTTTTTT
J gene: TRBJ1-1; CDR3 length: 16; D gene: .; V gene: TRBV28; clone size: .; CDR3 protein: CASSPGGNLRGTEAFF; CDR3 DNA: TGTGCCAGCAGTCCCGGGGGGAATCTCCGGGGAACTGAAGCTTTCTTT
J gene: TRBJ1-6; CDR3 length: 14; D gene: TRBD1; V gene: TRBV28; clone size: .; CDR3 protein: CASSFRTGGSPLHF; CDR3 DNA: TGTGCCAGCAGTTTTAGGACAGGGGGGTCACCCCTCCACTTT
J gene: TRBJ2-1; CDR3 length: 15; D gene: TRBD2; V gene: TRBV3-1/TRBV3-2; clone size: .; CDR3 protein: CASSQGPSSGGEQFF; CDR3 DNA: TGTGCCAGCAGCCAAGGACCATCTAGCGGGGGTGAGCAGTTCTTC
J gene: TRBJ2-1; CDR3 length: 18; D gene: TRBD2; V gene: TRBV5-1; clone size: .; CDR3 protein: CASSLGGSGTRLNNEQFF; CDR3 DNA: TGCGCCAGCAGCTTGGGGGGTAGCGGGACCCGGTTAAACAATGAGCAGTTCTTC
J gene: TRBJ1-1; CDR3 length: 12; D gene: TRBD1; V gene: TRBV7-9; clone size: .; CDR3 protein: CASSETGVEAFF; CDR3 DNA: TGTGCCAGCAGCGAAACAGGGGTTGAGGCTTTCTTT
J gene: TRBJ2-3; CDR3 length: 17; D gene: .; V gene: TRBV5-4; clone size: once; CDR3 protein: CASSPEAYGTYTDTQYF; CDR3 DNA: TGTGCCAGCAGCCCTGAGGCGTACGGGACTTACACAGATACGCAGTATTTT
J gene: TRBJ2-7; CDR3 length: 16; D gene: .; V gene: TRBV7-9; clone size: .; CDR3 protein: CASSLMGDFKAYEQYF; CDR3 DNA: TGTGCCAGCAGCCTCATGGGGGACTTTAAGGCCTACGAGCAGTACTTC
J gene: TRBJ2-1; CDR3 length: 16; D gene: .; V gene: TRBV6-5; clone size: .; CDR3 protein: CASSLTRGAAYNEQFF; CDR3 DNA: TGTGCCAGCAGTTTAACCAGGGGGGCTGCGTACAATGAGCAGTTCTTC
J gene: TRBJ2-2; CDR3 length: 16; D gene: TRBD2; V gene: TRBV7-3; clone size: few; CDR3 protein: CASSFLLAGVTGELFF; CDR3 DNA: TGTGCCAGCAGCTTCTTACTAGCGGGGGTTACCGGGGAGCTGTTTTTT
J gene: TRBJ2-1; CDR3 length: 16; D gene: .; V gene: TRBV7-3; clone size: .; CDR3 protein: CASSLTSGLSTGEQFF; CDR3 DNA: TGTGCCAGCAGCTTAACGTCGGGACTATCGACAGGTGAGCAGTTCTTC
J gene: TRBJ1-2; CDR3 length: 14; D gene: TRBD1; V gene: TRBV4-1; clone size: .; CDR3 protein: CASSQLGQDNGYTF; CDR3 DNA: TGCGCCAGCAGCCAACTGGGACAGGACAATGGCTACACCTTC